The clone carrying this TCR beta chain was found many times. Antigen: not known. The read is 3 residues too short to cover the CDR3 end, so that end is filled in from the germline J gene. This specimen comes from a study of T cell clonality in common variable immunodeficiency. The CDR3 length is 11 residues. The germline V gene encodes CDR1 SQVTM and CDR2 ANQGSEA. V lost 6 bases and J 1 base, leaving 4 bases between the germline ends. Clones were sequenced by immunoSEQ multiplex PCR, and TCRdb holds only the in-frame ones, with some missing. The sample contains tens of thousands of clones, none of them singletons. Caucasian heritage predominated among both patients and controls. Study-wide findings and caveats: CVID patient heterogeneity limited repertoire-clinical complication correlations. Compared with controls, CVID subjects had fewer shared TCRbeta clones. Compared with healthy controls, CVID subjects showed increased TCRbeta clonality, mostly in about a third.

The sample comprised peripheral blood mononuclear cells. The clonotype originates from a person between 18 and 70 years old in good health. The J gene is TRBJ2-1, the V gene TRBV29-1; no clear D gene. The part of the CDR3 DNA that was read is TGCAGCGTGCAGTCCTACAATGAG. It codes for CSVQSYNE. The full CDR3 protein is CSVQSYNEQFF.